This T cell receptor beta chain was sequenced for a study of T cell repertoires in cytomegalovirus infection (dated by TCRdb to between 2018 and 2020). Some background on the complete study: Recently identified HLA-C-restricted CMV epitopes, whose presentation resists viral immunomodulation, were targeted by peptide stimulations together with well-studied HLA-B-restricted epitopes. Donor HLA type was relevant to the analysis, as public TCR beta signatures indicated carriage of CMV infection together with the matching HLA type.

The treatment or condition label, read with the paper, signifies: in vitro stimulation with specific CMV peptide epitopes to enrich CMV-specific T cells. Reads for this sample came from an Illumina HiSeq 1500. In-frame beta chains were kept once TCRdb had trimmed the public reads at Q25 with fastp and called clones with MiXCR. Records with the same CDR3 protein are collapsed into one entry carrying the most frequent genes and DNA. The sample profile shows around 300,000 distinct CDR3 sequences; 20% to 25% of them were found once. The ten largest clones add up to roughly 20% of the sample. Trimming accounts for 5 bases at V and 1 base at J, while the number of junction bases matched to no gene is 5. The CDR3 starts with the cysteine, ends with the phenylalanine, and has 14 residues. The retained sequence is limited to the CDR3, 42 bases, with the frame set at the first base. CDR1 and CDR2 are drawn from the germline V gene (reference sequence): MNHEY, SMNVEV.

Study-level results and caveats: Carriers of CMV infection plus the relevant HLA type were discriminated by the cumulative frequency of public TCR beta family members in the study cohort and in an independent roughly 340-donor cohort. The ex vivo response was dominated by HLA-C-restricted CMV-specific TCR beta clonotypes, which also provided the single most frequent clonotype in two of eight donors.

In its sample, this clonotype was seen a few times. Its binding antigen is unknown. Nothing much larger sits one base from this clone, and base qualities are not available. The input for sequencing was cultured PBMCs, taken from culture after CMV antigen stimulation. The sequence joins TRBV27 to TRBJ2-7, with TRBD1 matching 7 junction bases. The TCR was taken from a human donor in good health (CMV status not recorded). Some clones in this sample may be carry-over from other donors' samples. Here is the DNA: TGTGCCAGCAGTCCGGGGACAGAATCCTACGAGCAGTACTTC. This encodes CASSPGTESYEQYF.